The 7 T cell receptor beta chains reported below all come from one sample, sequenced in a study of blood T cell repertoires in COVID-19. The method was immunoSEQ multiplex PCR; TCRdb's version includes in-frame clones alone and lacks a portion of them. Seen here are fewer than 250,000 clones, around 90% observed once, and the top ten hold 3.5% to 4.5%. Material for sequencing was peripheral blood. Every receptor here comes from a human donor in a cohort sampled during active COVID-19.

The genes are TRBV11-2 and TRBJ1-6; 9 nucleotides agree with TRBD1. The CDR3 totals 16 residues. Germline values: CDR1 SGHAT, CDR2 FQNNGV. J lost 9 bases, V lost 4 bases, and 10 bases had no gene match. For the CDR3, the DNA is TGTGCCAGCAGCTCTTACGGACAGGGGAATCGTTCACCCCTCCACTTT. This sequence encodes CASSSYGQGNRSPLHF.

This clone was found a few times. The J gene is TRBJ1-6, the V gene TRBV7-8; D gene ambiguous. This CDR3 is 15 amino acids long. V lost 1 base, J lost 8 bases, and 12 bases lay in between. CDR1 is SGHVS and CDR2 is FQNEAQ in the germline V gene. The CDR3 DNA sequence: TGTGCCAGCAGCTTAGGTCCGGGAGGACATTCACCCCTCCACTTT. The encoded protein is CASSLGPGGHSPLHF.

The chain employs TRBV3-1 (or the pseudogene TRBV3-2) and TRBJ2-3; 9 positions agree with TRBD2. Germline-derived CDR1 and CDR2 are LGHDT and YNNKEL (reference sequence). This CDR3 spans 16 amino acids. The V gene end was trimmed by 5 bases and the J gene end by 4 bases; junction bases not matched to a gene: 10. The CDR3 coding sequence is TGTGCCAGCAGCAGCGATAGCGGGAGTAGGTCAGATACGCAGTATTTT. It is translated as CASSSDSGSRSDTQYF.

The V call is TRBV5-4, the J call TRBJ1-2; 8 positions match TRBD1. V was clipped by 0 bases and J by 2 bases; unmatched bases: 3. Germline V gene sequence: CDR1 SGHNT, CDR2 YYREEE (reference sequence). The CDR3 consists of 15 residues. CDR3 nucleotide sequence: TGTGCCAGCAGCTTGGATGGACAGGGAAACTATGGCTACACCTTC. This encodes CASSLDGQGNYGYTF.

V usage is TRBV6-6 and J usage is TRBJ2-1; D may be TRBD2 (5 bases). CDR1 is MNHNY and CDR2 is SVGAGI in the germline V gene (reference sequence). This CDR3 spans 14 amino acids. Trimming pared 7 bases from V and 2 bases from J, leaving 12 bases between. In DNA form, the CDR3 reads TGTGCCAGCAACCAACTAGAGACCTACAATGAGCAGTTCTTC. It is translated as CASNQLETYNEQFF.

This chain connects TRBV6-5 to TRBJ1-1, with TRBD1 identical over 8 bases. CDR1 is MNHEY and CDR2 is SVGAGI in the germline V gene. CDR3 length: 15 amino acids. Unmatched junction bases numbered 9, after V lost 6 bases and J lost 3 bases. CDR3 DNA: TGTGCCAGCAGACTCCCGGACAGGGAAGACACTGAAGCTTTCTTT. It codes for CASRLPDREDTEAFF.

This chain connects TRBV27 to TRBJ2-7; perhaps TRBD1 as D (6 bases). V was pared by 6 bases and J by 3 bases, with 15 bases between. CDR3 length: 14 residues. CDR1 is MNHEY, CDR2 SMNVEV, per germline (reference sequence). The CDR3 DNA reads as TGTGCCAGCAGCGCAGGGGCCGGATTCTACGAGCAGTACTTC. It encodes CASSAGAGFYEQYF.